This T cell receptor (beta chain) was sequenced in a study of T cell responses to AZD1222 COVID-19 vaccine. Study-level findings and limits: Researchers report vaccine-associated CD4 TCRs spanning spike, with dominance at 160-218 and 743-854. Following two doses of AZD1222, Spike-specific TCR breadth and depth rose.

As to this clone: Its cognate antigen is unknown.

CDR1 LGHNT and CDR2 FRNRAP come from the germline V gene. The ends were cut back, 0 bases at V and 7 bases at J, with 9 bases in the middle. CDR3 length: 13 residues. The data were produced by immunoSEQ multiplex PCR, yet TCRdb's version contains in-frame clones alone and is incomplete. The top ten hold 2% to 2.5% of the sample, which has roughly 150,000 clones, approximately 90% seen once. This TCR derives from an adult in good health. The chain uses TRBV12-5 and TRBJ1-2, with no clear D. This specimen consisted of peripheral blood, obtained on day 0 of AZD1222 vaccination. CDR3 sequence (DNA): TGTGCTAGTGGTTTGGTCCCTGTGGTTGGCTACACCTTC. This gives the protein CASGLVPVVGYTF.